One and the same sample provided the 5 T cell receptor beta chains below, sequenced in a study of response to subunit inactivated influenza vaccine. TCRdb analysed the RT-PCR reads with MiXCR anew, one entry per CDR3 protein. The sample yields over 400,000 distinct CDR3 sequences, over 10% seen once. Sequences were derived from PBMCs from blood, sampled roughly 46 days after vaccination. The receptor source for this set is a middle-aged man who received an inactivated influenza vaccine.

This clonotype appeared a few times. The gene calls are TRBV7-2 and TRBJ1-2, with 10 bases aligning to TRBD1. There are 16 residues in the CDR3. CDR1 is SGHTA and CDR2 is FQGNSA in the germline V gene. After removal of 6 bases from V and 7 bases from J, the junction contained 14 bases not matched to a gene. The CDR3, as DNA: TGTGCCAGCAGAACAGACAGGGGGCGAACCCTGGCTGGCTACACCTTC. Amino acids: CASRTDRGRTLAGYTF.

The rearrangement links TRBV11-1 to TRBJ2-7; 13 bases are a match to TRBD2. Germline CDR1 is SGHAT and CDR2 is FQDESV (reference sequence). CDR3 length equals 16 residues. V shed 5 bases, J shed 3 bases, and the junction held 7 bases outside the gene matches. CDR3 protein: CASSQPGTSGIYEQYF. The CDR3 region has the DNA TGTGCCAGCAGCCAGCCCGGGACTAGCGGGATCTACGAGCAGTACTTC.

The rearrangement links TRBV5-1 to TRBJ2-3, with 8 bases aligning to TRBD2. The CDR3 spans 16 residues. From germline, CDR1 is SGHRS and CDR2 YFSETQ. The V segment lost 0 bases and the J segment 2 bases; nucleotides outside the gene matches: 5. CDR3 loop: CASSLGAGGLTDTQYF. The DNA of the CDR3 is TGCGCCAGCAGCTTGGGCGCGGGAGGCCTCACAGATACGCAGTATTTT.

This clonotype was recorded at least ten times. CDR3 DNA sequence: TGCAGCGGATGGACAGGGACGTATTATGGCTACACCTTC. Protein sequence: CSGWTGTYYGYTF. The chain is built from TRBV29-1 and TRBJ1-2; 8 bases align to TRBD1. Germline CDR1 and CDR2: SQVTM and ANQGSEA. V lost 7 bases and J lost 5; bases outside the gene matches: 9. The CDR3 extends over 13 amino acids.

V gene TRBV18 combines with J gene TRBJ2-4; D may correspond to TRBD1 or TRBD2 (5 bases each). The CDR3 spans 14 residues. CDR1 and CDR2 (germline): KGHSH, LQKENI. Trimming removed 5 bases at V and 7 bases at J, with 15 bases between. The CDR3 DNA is TGTGCCAGCTCAACGATGGGGGAAAATAACATTCAGTACTTC. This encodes CASSTMGENNIQYF.